This entry concerns a single T cell receptor beta chain. What it binds is unknown. cDNA prepared by RNA extraction and subsequent reverse transcription served as the template for sequencing. TCRdb's table, derived via immunoSEQ multiplex PCR, lists solely in-frame clones and lacks some. This table holds some 110,000 clones, around 53% found once. This CDR3 has 16 residues. Germline V gives CDR1 MNHEY, CDR2 SMNVEV (reference sequence). The junction had 10 bases not matched to a gene; V was cut back by 5 bases and J by 6 bases. The sample originates from a study of CD8+ T cells in alopecia areata. Study results and caveats: Relative to normal scalp, lesional scalp, especially alopecia totalis/universalis, showed higher clonality. The study found that many expanded lesional clones persisted in scalp and blood during tofacitinib.

Treatment of the sample: oral pan-JAK inhibitor, 5-10 mg twice daily. Alopecia areata patients provided lesional scalp punch biopsies and peripheral blood. Cell sorting on a FACSAria was used to separate CD4+ and CD8+ T cells from the PBMCs. The rearrangement joins TRBV27 to TRBJ2-2; 9 nucleotides line up with TRBD2. Sample: CD8+ T cells sorted from blood, taken at week 24, from a patient treated with tofacitinib. The clonotype comes from a human donor with alopecia areata. CDR3 loop: CASSPRVAGVSGELFF. As DNA, the CDR3 is TGTGCCAGCAGTCCTCGGGTAGCGGGGGTTTCCGGGGAGCTGTTTTTT.